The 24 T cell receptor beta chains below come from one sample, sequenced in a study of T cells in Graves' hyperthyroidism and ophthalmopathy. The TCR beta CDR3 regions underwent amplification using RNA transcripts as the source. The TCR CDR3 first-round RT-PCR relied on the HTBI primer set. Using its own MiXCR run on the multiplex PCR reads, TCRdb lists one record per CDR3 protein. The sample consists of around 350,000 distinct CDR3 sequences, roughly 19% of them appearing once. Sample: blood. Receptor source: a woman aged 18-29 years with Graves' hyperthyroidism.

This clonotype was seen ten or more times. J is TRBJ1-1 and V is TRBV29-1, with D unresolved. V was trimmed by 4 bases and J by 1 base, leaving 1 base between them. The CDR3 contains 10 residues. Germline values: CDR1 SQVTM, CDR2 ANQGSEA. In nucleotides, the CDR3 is TGCAGCGTTGCGAACACTGAAGCTTTCTTT. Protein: CSVANTEAFF.

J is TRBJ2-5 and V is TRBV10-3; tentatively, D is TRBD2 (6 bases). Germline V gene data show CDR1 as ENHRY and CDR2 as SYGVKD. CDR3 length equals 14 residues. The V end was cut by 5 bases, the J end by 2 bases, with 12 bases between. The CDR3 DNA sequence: TGTGCCATCAGTAACGACGGGAGTCAAGAGACCCAGTACTTC. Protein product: CAISNDGSQETQYF.

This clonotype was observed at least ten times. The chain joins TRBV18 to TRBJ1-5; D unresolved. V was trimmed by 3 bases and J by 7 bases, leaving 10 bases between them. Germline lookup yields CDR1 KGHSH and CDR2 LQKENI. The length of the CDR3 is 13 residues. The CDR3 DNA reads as TGTGCCAGCTCACCGGGGATGGGGCAGCCCCAGCATTTT. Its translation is CASSPGMGQPQHF.

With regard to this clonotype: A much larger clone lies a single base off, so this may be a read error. The chain's CDR3 is CASSLVVGSFLGDEQYF. The CDR3 DNA sequence: TGTGCCAGCAGCTTAGTCGTAGGATCTTTCCTAGGTGACGAGCAGTACTTC. The V call is TRBV11-1, the J call TRBJ2-7; no definite D call. The germline gives CDR1 SGHAT, CDR2 FQDESV (reference sequence). This CDR3 has 17 residues. V was pared by 1 base and J by 5 bases, with 21 bases between.

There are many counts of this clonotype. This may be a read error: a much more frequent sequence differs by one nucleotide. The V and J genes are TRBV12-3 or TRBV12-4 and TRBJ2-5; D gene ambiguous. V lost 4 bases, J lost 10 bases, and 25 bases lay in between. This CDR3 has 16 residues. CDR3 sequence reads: CASSSSSQRALDYQYF. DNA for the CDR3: TGTGCCAGCAGTTCGAGTTCCCAACGGGCTTTGGATTACCAGTACTTC.

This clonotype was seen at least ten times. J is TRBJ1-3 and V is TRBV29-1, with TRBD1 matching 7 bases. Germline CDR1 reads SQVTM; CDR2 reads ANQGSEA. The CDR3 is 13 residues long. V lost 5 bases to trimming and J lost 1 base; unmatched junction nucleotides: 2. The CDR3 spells CSVRQGSGNTIYF. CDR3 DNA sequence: TGCAGCGTTCGACAGGGTTCTGGAAACACCATATATTTT.

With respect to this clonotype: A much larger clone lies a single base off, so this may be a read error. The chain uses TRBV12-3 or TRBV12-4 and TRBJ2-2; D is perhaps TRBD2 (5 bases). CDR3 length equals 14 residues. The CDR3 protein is CAISLAPDTGELFF. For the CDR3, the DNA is TGTGCCATCAGTTTAGCGCCGGACACCGGGGAGCTGTTTTTT.

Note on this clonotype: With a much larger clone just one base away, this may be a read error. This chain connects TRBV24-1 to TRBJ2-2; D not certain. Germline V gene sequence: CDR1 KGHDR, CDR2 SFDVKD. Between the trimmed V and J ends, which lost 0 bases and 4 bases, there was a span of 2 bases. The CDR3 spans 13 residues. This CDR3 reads CATSDLGTGELFF. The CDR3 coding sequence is TGTGCCACCAGTGATTTGGGCACCGGGGAGCTGTTTTTT.

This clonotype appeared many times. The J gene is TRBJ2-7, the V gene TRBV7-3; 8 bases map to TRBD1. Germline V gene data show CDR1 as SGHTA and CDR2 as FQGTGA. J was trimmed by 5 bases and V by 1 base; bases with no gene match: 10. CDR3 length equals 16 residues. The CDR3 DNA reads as TGTGCCAGCAGCTTAAACGGACAGGGATTTCGCCACGAGCAGTACTTC. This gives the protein CASSLNGQGFRHEQYF.

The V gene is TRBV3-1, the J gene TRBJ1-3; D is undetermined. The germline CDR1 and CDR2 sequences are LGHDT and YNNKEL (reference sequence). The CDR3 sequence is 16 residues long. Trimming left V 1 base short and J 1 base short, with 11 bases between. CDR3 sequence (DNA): TGTGCCAGCAGCCAAGGGGCGGCGGGGTCTGGAAACACCATATATTTT. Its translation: CASSQGAAGSGNTIYF. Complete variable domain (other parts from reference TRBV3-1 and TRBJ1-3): DTAVSQTPKYLVTQMGNDKSIKCEQNLGHDTMYWYKQDSKKFLKIMFSYNNKELIINETVPNRFSPKSPDKAHLNLHINSLELGDSAVYFCASSQGAAGSGNTIYFGEGSWLTVV.

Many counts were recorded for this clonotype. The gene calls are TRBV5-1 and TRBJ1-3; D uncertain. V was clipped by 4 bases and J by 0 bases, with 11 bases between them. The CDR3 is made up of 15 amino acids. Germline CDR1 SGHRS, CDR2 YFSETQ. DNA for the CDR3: TGCGCCAGCAGCACAGCCGCCTTCTCTGGAAACACCATATATTTT. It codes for CASSTAAFSGNTIYF.

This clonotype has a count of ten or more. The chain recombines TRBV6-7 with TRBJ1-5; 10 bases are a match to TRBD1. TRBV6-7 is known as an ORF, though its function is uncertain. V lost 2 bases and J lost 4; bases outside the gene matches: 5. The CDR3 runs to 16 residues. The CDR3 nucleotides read TGTGCCAGCAGTTACCCCCGGACAGGGGGGAATCAGCCCCAGCATTTT. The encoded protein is CASSYPRTGGNQPQHF.

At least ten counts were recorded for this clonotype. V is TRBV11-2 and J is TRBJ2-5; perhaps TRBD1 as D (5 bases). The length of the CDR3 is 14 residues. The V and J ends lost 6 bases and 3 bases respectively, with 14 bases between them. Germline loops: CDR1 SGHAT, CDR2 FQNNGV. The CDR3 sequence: CASSRQRGEETQYF. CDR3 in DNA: TGTGCCAGCAGTCGCCAAAGGGGTGAAGAGACCCAGTACTTC.

The CDR3 DNA reads as TGTGCCAGCAGTTCCTTTGAGGAGATGAACACTGAAGCTTTCTTT. Encoded protein: CASSSFEEMNTEAFF. The rearrangement uses TRBV28 and TRBJ1-1; unclear D gene. Trimming shortened V by 4 bases and J by 0 bases, and 12 bases separated the two germline ends. Germline CDR1 reads MDHEN; CDR2 reads SYDVKM. The CDR3 is made up of 15 amino acids.

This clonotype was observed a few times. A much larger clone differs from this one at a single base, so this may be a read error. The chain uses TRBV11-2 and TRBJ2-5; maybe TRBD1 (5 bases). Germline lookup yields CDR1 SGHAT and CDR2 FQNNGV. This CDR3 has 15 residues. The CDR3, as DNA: TGTGCCAGCAGCTTAGGTGACAGAGCTCAAGATACCCAGTACTTC. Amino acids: CASSLGDRAQDTQYF. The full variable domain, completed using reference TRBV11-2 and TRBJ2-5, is EAGVAQSPRYKIIEKRQSVAFWCNPISGHATLYWYQQILGQGPKLLIQFQNNGVVDDSQLPKDRFSAERLKGVDSTLKIQPAKLEDSAVYLCASSLGDRAQDTQYFGPGTRLLVL.

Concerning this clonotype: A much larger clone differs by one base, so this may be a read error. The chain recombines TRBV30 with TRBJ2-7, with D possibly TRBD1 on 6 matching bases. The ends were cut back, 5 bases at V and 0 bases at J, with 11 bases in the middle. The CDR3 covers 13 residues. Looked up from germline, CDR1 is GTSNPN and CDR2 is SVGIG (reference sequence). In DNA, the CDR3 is TGTGCCTGGGATTGGGACAACTCCTACGAGCAGTACTTC. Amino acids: CAWDWDNSYEQYF.

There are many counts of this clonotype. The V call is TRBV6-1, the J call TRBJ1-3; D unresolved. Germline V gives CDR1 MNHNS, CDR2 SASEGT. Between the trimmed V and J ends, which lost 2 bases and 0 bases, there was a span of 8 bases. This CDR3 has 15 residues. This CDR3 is CASSERLNSGNTIYF. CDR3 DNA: TGTGCCAGCAGTGAAAGGTTGAACTCTGGAAACACCATATATTTT.

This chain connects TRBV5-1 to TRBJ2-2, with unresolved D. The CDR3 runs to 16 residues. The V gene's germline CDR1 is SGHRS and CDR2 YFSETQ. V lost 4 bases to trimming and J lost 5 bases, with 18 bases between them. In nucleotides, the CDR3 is TGCGCCAGCAGCCCGGTGGGCGGCCTGGGGACCGGGGAGCTGTTTTTT. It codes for CASSPVGGLGTGELFF.

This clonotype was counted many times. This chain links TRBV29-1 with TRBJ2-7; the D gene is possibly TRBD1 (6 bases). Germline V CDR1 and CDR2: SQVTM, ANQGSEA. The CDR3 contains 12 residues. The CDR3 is CREGTGLYEQYF. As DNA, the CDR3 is TGCAGGGAAGGCACAGGGCTATACGAGCAGTACTTC.

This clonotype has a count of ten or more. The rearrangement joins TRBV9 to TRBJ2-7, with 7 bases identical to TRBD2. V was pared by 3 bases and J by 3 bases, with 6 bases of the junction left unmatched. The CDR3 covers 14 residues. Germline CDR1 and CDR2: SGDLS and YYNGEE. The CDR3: CASSARGTHYEQYF. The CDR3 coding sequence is TGTGCCAGCAGCGCGCGGGGGACCCACTACGAGCAGTACTTC.

The CDR3 spells CASSEKAANTGELFF. CDR3 in DNA: TGTGCCAGCAGCGAGAAGGCGGCCAACACCGGGGAGCTGTTTTTT. The chain uses TRBV6-4 and TRBJ2-2; D unclear. The germline V gene encodes CDR1 MRHNA and CDR2 SNTAGT. CDR3 size: 15 residues. V lost 6 bases and J lost 2, with 13 bases in between.

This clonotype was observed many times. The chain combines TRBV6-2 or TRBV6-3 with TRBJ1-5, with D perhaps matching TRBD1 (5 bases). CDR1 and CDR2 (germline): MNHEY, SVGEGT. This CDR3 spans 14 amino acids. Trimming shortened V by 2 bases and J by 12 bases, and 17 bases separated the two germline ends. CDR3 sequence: CASSYEVGVVSQHF. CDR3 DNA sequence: TGTGCCAGCAGTTACGAAGTGGGGGTGGTTAGCCAGCATTTT.

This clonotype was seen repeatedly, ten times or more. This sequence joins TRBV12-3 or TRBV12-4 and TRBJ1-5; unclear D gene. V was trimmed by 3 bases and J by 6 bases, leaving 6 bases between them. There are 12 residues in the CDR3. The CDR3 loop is CASSFQVQPQHF. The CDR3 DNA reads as TGTGCCAGCAGTTTCCAGGTTCAGCCCCAGCATTTT.

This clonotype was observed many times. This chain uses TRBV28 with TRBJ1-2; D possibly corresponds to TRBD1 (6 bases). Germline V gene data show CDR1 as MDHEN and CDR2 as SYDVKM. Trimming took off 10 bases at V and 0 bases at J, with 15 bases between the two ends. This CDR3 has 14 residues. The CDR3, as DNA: TGTGCCACACCCGAGGACAGTTCTAACTATGGCTACACCTTC. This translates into CATPEDSSNYGYTF.